What follows describes a single TCR beta chain. Antigen specificity is unknown. Samples were assayed with immunoSEQ v3.0 at survey level. Clones were read by immunoSEQ multiplex PCR, and TCRdb kept only the in-frame ones, dropping some. The table has approximately 12,000 clones, around 89% seen once. The CDR3 loop spans 14 amino acids. J gave up 0 bases and V 5 bases, and 3 bases lay outside the gene matches. The germline gives CDR1 SNHLY, CDR2 FYNNEI. The data stem from a study of long-term antiretroviral therapy in people with HIV. Overall study findings and caveats: The data indicate that diversity increased after ART but remained below transplant donor controls. Compared with controls, HIV repertoires showed narrower CDR3 length ranges.

The sequence derives from a woman between 40 and 50 years old with HIV. Here the sequenced sample was unsorted PBMCs, taken 0.2 years before starting antiretroviral therapy. This sequence joins TRBV2 and TRBJ1-2; TRBD1 aligns across 7 bases. In DNA, the CDR3 is TGTGCCAGCAGTTTTGACAGGGCTAACTATGGCTACACCTTC. Translated: CASSFDRANYGYTF.